The rows below give T cell receptor beta chains drawn from one sample of a study of blood T cell repertoires in COVID-19. Repertoires were generated with immunoSEQ multiplex PCR, while TCRdb's copy carries only in-frame clones and drops some. The sample shows tens of thousands of clones, more than 80% of them seen only once. Source material: peripheral blood. The source is a man older than 75 with acute or convalescent COVID-19. The CDR3 runs from the conserved cysteine through the conserved F or W. Fields, in order: V gene, clone size, J gene, D gene, CDR3 protein, CDR3 DNA. D genes are given only for firm matches. The size of a clone is reported for some rows only, either as once, few or many, or as a class for expanded clones.

>TRBV5-1|-|TRBJ2-2|-
CASSPSGELFF
TGCGCCAGCTCCCCGAGCGGGGAGCTGTTTTTT
>TRBV27|-|TRBJ2-7|-
CASSSRSYEQYF
TGTGCCAGCAGTTCCCGCTCCTACGAGCAGTACTTC
>TRBV19|-|TRBJ2-1|TRBD2
CASIGGASGRGSYNEQFF
TGTGCCAGTATTGGGGGCGCTAGCGGGAGGGGATCCTACAATGAGCAGTTCTTC
>TRBV11-2|-|TRBJ2-7|TRBD2
CASRTSGSYEQYF
TGTGCCAGCAGGACTAGCGGCTCCTACGAGCAGTACTTC
>TRBV7-3|-|TRBJ2-7|TRBD2
CASSLAGRGGSYEQYF
TGTGCCAGCAGCTTAGCAGGGCGGGGGGGCTCCTACGAGCAGTACTTC
>TRBV19|-|TRBJ1-3|-
CASSPGQSSGNTIYF
TGTGCCAGTAGTCCAGGACAGAGCTCTGGAAACACCATATATTTT
>TRBV24-1|-|TRBJ1-1|-
CATSDPNTEAFF
TGTGCCACCAGTGACCCTAACACTGAAGCTTTCTTT
>TRBV12-1|-|TRBJ1-2|-
CASSFEPPTGIRYGYTF
TGTGCCAGCAGCTTTGAACCCCCGACAGGGATAAGGTATGGCTACACCTTC
>TRBV27|-|TRBJ2-7|TRBD1
CASSLYWDSSYEQYF
TGTGCCAGCAGTTTATATTGGGACAGTTCCTACGAGCAGTACTTC
>TRBV7-9|-|TRBJ2-7|-
CASSLGRDEGSYEQYF
TGTGCCAGCAGCTTAGGGCGGGATGAGGGCTCCTACGAGCAGTACTTC
>TRBV18|-|TRBJ2-5|-
CASSPRTGEGETQYF
TGTGCCAGCTCACCACGTACGGGAGAGGGGGAGACCCAGTACTTC
>TRBV4-2|-|TRBJ2-1|TRBD1
CASSQGGRDRVRDEQFF
TGTGCCAGCAGCCAAGGGGGGAGGGACAGGGTGAGAGATGAGCAGTTCTTC
>TRBV5-1|-|TRBJ1-1|TRBD1
CASSLAGQATEAFF
TGCGCCAGCAGCTTAGCGGGACAGGCGACCGAAGCTTTCTTT
>TRBV13|-|TRBJ1-2|TRBD1
CASSLGQGGYGYTF
TGTGCCAGCAGCTTGGGACAGGGCGGCTATGGCTACACCTTC
>TRBV28|-|TRBJ1-2|-
CASSSESQGSYGYTF
TGTGCCAGCAGTTCGGAATCGCAGGGGAGCTATGGCTACACCTTC
>TRBV5-6|-|TRBJ2-7|TRBD2
CASTPGLAGIFYEQYF
TGTGCCAGCACCCCGGGACTAGCGGGGATTTTCTACGAGCAGTACTTC
>TRBV11-2|-|TRBJ2-7|TRBD1
CASSQTGTGRREQYF
TGTGCCAGCAGTCAAACCGGGACAGGGAGGAGAGAGCAGTACTTC
>TRBV19|-|TRBJ1-4|TRBD1
CASSTQQGAIEKLFF
TGTGCCAGTAGTACACAACAGGGGGCAATCGAAAAACTGTTTTTT
>TRBV5-1|-|TRBJ2-3|TRBD1
CASSLGTGGRDTQYF
TGCGCCAGCAGCTTGGGGACAGGGGGACGGGATACGCAGTATTTT
>TRBV18|-|TRBJ2-1|TRBD1
CASSPLGQGVYNEQFF
TGTGCCAGCTCACCCCTCGGACAGGGTGTCTACAATGAGCAGTTCTTC
>TRBV4-3|-|TRBJ2-1|-
CASSQGLDNEQFF
TGCGCCAGCAGCCAAGGGCTCGACAATGAGCAGTTCTTC
>TRBV19|-|TRBJ2-5|TRBD1
CASMQSAGGFIETQYF
TGTGCCAGTATGCAATCGGCAGGGGGTTTTATTGAGACCCAGTACTTC
>TRBV3-1/TRBV3-2|-|TRBJ2-7|TRBD2
CASSQVRAGGSYEQYF
TGTGCCAGCAGCCAGGTCCGCGCGGGGGGGTCCTACGAGCAGTACTTC
>TRBV5-4|-|TRBJ1-1|TRBD1
CASSVDRGLAFF
TGTGCCAGCAGCGTGGACAGGGGGCTAGCTTTCTTT
>TRBV19|-|TRBJ2-1|-
CASISWFNEQFF
TGTGCCAGTATCAGTTGGTTCAATGAGCAGTTCTTC
>TRBV7-2|-|TRBJ2-7|-
CASSFGGSSYEQYF
TGTGCCAGCAGCTTCGGAGGCAGCTCCTACGAGCAGTACTTC
>TRBV19|-|TRBJ1-2|-
CASSNPTEPIYGYTF
TGTGCCAGTAGTAACCCGACAGAGCCGATCTATGGCTACACCTTC
>TRBV19|-|TRBJ1-1|-
CASTYGGLNTEAFF
TGTGCCAGTACCTATGGGGGCCTGAACACTGAAGCTTTCTTT
>TRBV14|-|TRBJ1-2|-
CASSPLFRWGYTF
TGTGCCAGCTCCCCTCTATTCCGGTGGGGCTACACCTTC
>TRBV29-1|-|TRBJ1-2|-
CSVQVGQNRGYTF
TGCAGCGTTCAGGTGGGGCAGAACAGGGGCTACACCTTC
>TRBV2|-|TRBJ2-5|TRBD1
CASSGDREETQYF
TGTGCCAGCAGTGGGGACAGGGAAGAGACCCAGTACTTC
>TRBV28|many|TRBJ2-5|TRBD2
CASSFTPPGRGGAETQYF
TGTGCCAGCAGTTTTACCCCGCCCGGTCGGGGAGGGGCGGAGACCCAGTACTTC
>TRBV6-6|-|TRBJ1-1|-
CASSRGARGFAWSTEAFF
TGTGCCAGCAGCCGAGGGGCCAGGGGTTTCGCGTGGAGCACTGAAGCTTTCTTT
>TRBV11-2|-|TRBJ1-1|TRBD1
CASSLNRGDTEAFF
TGTGCCAGCAGCCTAAACAGGGGTGACACTGAAGCTTTCTTT
>TRBV4-1|-|TRBJ2-7|-
CASSQDPRRPDWSSYEQYF
TGCGCCAGCAGCCAAGATCCCCGTAGGCCGGACTGGAGCTCCTACGAGCAGTACTTC
>TRBV19|-|TRBJ2-1|TRBD1
CASSRDRGYNEQFF
TGTGCCAGTAGTAGGGACAGGGGATACAATGAGCAGTTCTTC
>TRBV6-6|-|TRBJ2-7|-
CASSRSPRGASPYEQYF
TGTGCCAGCAGCCGATCCCCCCGCGGGGCAAGCCCCTACGAGCAGTACTTC
>TRBV24-1|-|TRBJ2-7|-
CATSQGDTYEQYF
TGTGCCACCTCACAGGGAGACACCTACGAGCAGTACTTC
>TRBV19|-|TRBJ1-5|-
CASSIDRSANSNQPQHF
TGTGCCAGTAGTATAGATCGGTCTGCGAATAGCAATCAGCCCCAGCATTTT
>TRBV28|-|TRBJ2-5|-
CASSFAGRETQYF
TGTGCCAGCAGTTTCGCAGGCCGGGAGACCCAGTACTTC
>TRBV29-1|-|TRBJ1-2|-
CSVGGSSYGYTF
TGCAGCGTTGGGGGCTCAAGCTATGGCTACACCTTC
>TRBV5-1|-|TRBJ2-5|TRBD2
CASSLVLAGGQETQYF
TGCGCCAGCAGCTTGGTACTAGCGGGGGGGCAGGAGACCCAGTACTTC
>TRBV19|-|TRBJ2-1|TRBD2
CASSMISGSYYEQFF
TGTGCCAGTAGTATGATTAGCGGGAGTTACTATGAGCAGTTCTTC
>TRBV18|few|TRBJ1-2|-
CASSPPQQGNGYTF
TGTGCCAGCTCACCACCGCAGCAGGGAAATGGCTACACCTTC
>TRBV10-3|-|TRBJ2-3|TRBD2
CAIGPGLAGGPRDTQYF
TGTGCCATCGGTCCGGGACTAGCGGGGGGGCCAAGGGATACGCAGTATTTT
>TRBV23-1|-|TRBJ1-1|TRBD1
CASSPPGTGGLWNTEAFF
TGCGCCAGCAGTCCCCCAGGCACAGGGGGCTTATGGAACACTGAAGCTTTCTTT